This T cell receptor (beta chain) emerged from a study of T cell responses to AZD1222 COVID-19 vaccine. Overall study results and limits: Within unmutated variant regions lay the reported targets of nearly half of spike-specific TCRs.

Note on this clone: As yet, its antigen is unknown.

The repertoire was sequenced with immunoSEQ multiplex PCR; TCRdb's copy has only in-frame clones and lacks some. This sample contains about 140,000 clones. CDR1 and CDR2 from the germline V gene are SGHVS and FNYEAQ. The CDR3 spans 14 residues. Trimming removed 4 bases from V and 2 bases from J; junction bases left unmatched: 2. The V call is TRBV7-6, the J call TRBJ1-1; 9 positions match TRBD1. Material for sequencing was peripheral blood. This clonotype was sampled from an adult in good health. The CDR3 DNA sequence: TGTGCCAGCAGCTCGGGACAGGGAAACACTGAAGCTTTCTTT. Translated: CASSSGQGNTEAFF.